These T cell receptor beta chains were read from a single sample in a study of blood T cell repertoires in COVID-19. Only in-frame clones appear in the TCRdb table, and some are missing; sequencing was by immunoSEQ multiplex PCR. Of around 280,000 clones listed, 87% are singletons. Sequenced material: PBMCs or T cells enriched from blood (not recorded which). The receptors were sampled from a woman between 40 and 50 years old who had recovered from COVID-19. The CDR3 runs from the conserved cysteine through the conserved F or W. A D gene is named only where the DNA matches it firmly. Where a row states a size, it is once, few, many or the class of an expanded clone; other rows omit it.

D gene,V gene,J gene,clone size,CDR3 protein,CDR3 DNA
NA,TRBV9,TRBJ2-7,NA,CASSVEGLGGEQYF,TGTGCCAGCAGCGTAGAGGGCCTAGGGGGCGAGCAGTACTTC
NA,TRBV7-2,TRBJ1-2,NA,CASSSDTAGGYTF,TGTGCCAGCAGTTCCGACACGGCGGGCGGCTACACCTTC
NA,TRBV7-9,TRBJ2-5,NA,CASSSDYGLETQYF,TGTGCCAGCAGCTCGGACTACGGTTTGGAGACCCAGTACTTC
NA,TRBV19,TRBJ1-5,NA,CASSAAGRGRINQPQHF,TGTGCCAGTAGTGCGGCCGGCCGGGGTAGGATCAATCAGCCCCAGCATTTT
NA,TRBV30,TRBJ1-2,NA,CAWSVRQSGYTF,TGTGCCTGGAGTGTACGACAGAGTGGCTACACCTTC
TRBD2,TRBV11-2,TRBJ2-7,NA,CASNPPGTRFGEQYF,TGTGCCAGCAACCCACCCGGGACTAGATTCGGTGAGCAGTACTTC
TRBD1,TRBV7-9,TRBJ1-3,NA,CASSRGQAGLSGNTIYF,TGTGCCAGCAGCCGGGGACAGGCCGGCCTCTCTGGAAACACCATATATTTT
TRBD1,TRBV7-2,TRBJ2-7,NA,CASRRDRGTYEQYF,TGTGCCAGCAGGCGGGACAGGGGGACCTACGAGCAGTACTTC
NA,TRBV10-2,TRBJ1-3,NA,CASSEQGGNTIYF,TGCGCCAGCTCCGAACAGGGAGGAAACACCATATATTTT
TRBD2,TRBV18,TRBJ2-7,NA,CASSRLAGELREQYF,TGTGCCAGCTCTCGACTAGCGGGAGAGCTACGAGAGCAGTACTTC
NA,TRBV6-7,TRBJ2-7,once,CASSYSRETYEQYF,TGTGCCAGCAGTTACTCGAGAGAGACCTACGAGCAGTACTTC
TRBD1,TRBV5-1,TRBJ1-2,NA,CASRGQGYGYTF,TGCGCCAGCAGGGGACAGGGCTATGGCTACACCTTC
NA,TRBV19,TRBJ1-5,NA,CASSIATSWGPGSNQPQHF,TGTGCCAGTAGTATAGCCACAAGTTGGGGCCCAGGAAGCAATCAGCCCCAGCATTTT
NA,TRBV7-6,TRBJ2-2,NA,CASSLEGANTGELFF,TGTGCCAGCAGCTTAGAAGGGGCGAACACCGGGGAGCTGTTTTTT
NA,TRBV18,TRBJ2-3,few,CASSPRRGTQYF,TGTGCCAGCTCACCGAGGAGGGGTACGCAGTATTTT
TRBD1,TRBV4-3,TRBJ2-1,few,CASSHDDRGSSYNEQFF,TGCGCCAGCAGCCATGACGACAGGGGATCCTCCTACAATGAGCAGTTCTTC
NA,TRBV7-2,TRBJ2-7,NA,CASSSVGGGSYEQYF,TGTGCCAGCAGCTCAGTCGGCGGCGGTTCCTACGAGCAGTACTTC
NA,TRBV2,TRBJ2-7,NA,CASRAGRAALREQYF,TGTGCCAGCAGGGCCGGCAGGGCAGCTCTACGTGAGCAGTACTTC
NA,TRBV2,TRBJ2-1,few,CASRSSGNEQFF,TGTGCCAGCAGGTCCTCAGGCAATGAGCAGTTCTTC
TRBD1,TRBV4-3,TRBJ2-7,NA,CASSPTLGTGVSEQYF,TGCGCCAGCAGCCCAACGCTAGGGACAGGGGTATCCGAGCAGTACTTC
NA,TRBV7-9,TRBJ2-2,NA,CASSLGGSGYTGELFF,TGTGCCAGCAGCTTAGGAGGGTCGGGGTACACCGGGGAGCTGTTTTTT
TRBD2,TRBV19,TRBJ2-1,NA,CASSIGSSGRAGNEQFF,TGTGCCAGTAGTATCGGTTCTAGCGGGAGGGCCGGCAATGAGCAGTTCTTC
TRBD2,TRBV28,TRBJ2-5,NA,CASRRGLAGGQETQYF,TGTGCCAGCAGGCGAGGGCTAGCGGGAGGCCAAGAGACCCAGTACTTC
NA,TRBV7-9,TRBJ2-2,NA,CASSFGGSSVRDTGELFF,TGTGCCAGCAGCTTCGGAGGGAGTTCGGTCCGGGACACCGGGGAGCTGTTTTTT
NA,TRBV5-8,TRBJ2-7,NA,CASSWGEGYEQYF,TGTGCCAGCAGCTGGGGAGAGGGCTACGAGCAGTACTTC
NA,TRBV28,TRBJ1-5,once,CAGRTSPEEPQHF,TGTGCCGGAAGGACTTCCCCCGAGGAGCCCCAGCATTTT
TRBD2,TRBV4-1,TRBJ2-1,NA,CASSQGISGWGGNEQFF,TGCGCCAGCAGCCAAGGGATTAGCGGTTGGGGGGGAAATGAGCAGTTCTTC